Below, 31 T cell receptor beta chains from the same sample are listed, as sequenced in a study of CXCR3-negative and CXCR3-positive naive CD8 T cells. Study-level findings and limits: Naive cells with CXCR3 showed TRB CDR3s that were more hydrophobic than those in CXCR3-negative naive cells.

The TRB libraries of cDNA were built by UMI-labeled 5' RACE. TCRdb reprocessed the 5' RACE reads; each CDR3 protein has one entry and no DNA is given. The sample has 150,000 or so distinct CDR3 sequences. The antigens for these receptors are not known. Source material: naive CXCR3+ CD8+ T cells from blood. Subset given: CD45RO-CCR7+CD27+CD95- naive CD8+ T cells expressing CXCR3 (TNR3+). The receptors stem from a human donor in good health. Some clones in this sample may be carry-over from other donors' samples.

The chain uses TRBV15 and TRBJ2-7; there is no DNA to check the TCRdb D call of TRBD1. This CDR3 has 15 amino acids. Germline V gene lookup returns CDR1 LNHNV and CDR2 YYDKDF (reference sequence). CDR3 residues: CATSTTTGTLYEQYF. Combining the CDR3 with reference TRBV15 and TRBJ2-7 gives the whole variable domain DAMVIQNPRYQVTQFGKPVTLSCSQTLNHNVMYWYQQKSSQAPKLLFHYYDKDFNNEADTPDNFQSRRPNTSFCFLDIRSPGLGDTAMYLCATSTTTGTLYEQYFGPGTRLTVT.

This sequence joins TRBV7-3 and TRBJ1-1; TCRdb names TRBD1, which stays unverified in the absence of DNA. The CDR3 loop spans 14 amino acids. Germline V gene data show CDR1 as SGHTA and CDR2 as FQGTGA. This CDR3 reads CASSSQGVNTEAFF.

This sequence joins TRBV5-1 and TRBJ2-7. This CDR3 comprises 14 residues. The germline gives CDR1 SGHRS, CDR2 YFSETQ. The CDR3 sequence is CASSIRQFDYEQYF.

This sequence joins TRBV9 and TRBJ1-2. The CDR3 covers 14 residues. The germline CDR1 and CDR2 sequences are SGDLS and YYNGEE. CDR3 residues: CASSVVTGGADYTF. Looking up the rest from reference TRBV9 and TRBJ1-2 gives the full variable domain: DSGVTQTPKHLITATGQRVTLRCSPRSGDLSVYWYQQSLDQGLQFLIQYYNGEERAKGNILERFSAQQFPDLHSELNLSSLELGDSALYFCASSVVTGGADYTFGSGTRLTVV.

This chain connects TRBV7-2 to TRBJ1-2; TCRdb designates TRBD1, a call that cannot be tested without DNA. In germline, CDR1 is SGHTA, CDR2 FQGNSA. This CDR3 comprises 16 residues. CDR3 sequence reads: CASSEGQGAFYYGYTF.

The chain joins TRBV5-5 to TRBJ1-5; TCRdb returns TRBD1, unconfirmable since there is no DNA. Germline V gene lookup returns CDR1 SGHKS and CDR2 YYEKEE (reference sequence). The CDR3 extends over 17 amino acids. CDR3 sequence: CASSLTPRDGDNQPQHF.

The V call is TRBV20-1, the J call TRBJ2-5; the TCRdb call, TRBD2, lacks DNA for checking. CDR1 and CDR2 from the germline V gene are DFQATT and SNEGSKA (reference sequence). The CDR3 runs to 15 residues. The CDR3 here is CSARDTGLVYETQYF.

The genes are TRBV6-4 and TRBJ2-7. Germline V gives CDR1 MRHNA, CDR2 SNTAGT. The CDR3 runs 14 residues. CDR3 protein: CASSPDSSSYEQYF.

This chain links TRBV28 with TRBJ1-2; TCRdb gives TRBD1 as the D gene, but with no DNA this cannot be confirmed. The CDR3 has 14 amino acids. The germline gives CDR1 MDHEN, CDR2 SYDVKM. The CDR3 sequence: CASSFSTGKHGYTF.

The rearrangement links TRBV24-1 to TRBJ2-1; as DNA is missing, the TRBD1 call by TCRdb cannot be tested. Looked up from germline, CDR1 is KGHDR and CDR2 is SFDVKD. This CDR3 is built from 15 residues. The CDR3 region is CATSDPDRPGNEQFF.

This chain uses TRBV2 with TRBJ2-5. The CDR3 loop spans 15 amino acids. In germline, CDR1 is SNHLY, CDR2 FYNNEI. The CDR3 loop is CASSEGKGFQETQYF. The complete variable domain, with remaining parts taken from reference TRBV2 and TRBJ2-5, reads EPEVTQTPSHQVTQMGQEVILRCVPISNHLYFYWYRQILGQKVEFLVSFYNNEISEKSEIFDDQFSVERPDGSNFTLKIRSTKLEDSAMYFCASSEGKGFQETQYFGPGTRLLVL.

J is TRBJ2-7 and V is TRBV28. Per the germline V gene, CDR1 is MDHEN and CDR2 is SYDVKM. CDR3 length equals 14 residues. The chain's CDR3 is CASSFSGRGYEQYF.

The CDR3 sequence is CASSMGTGTGQPQHF. The chain combines TRBV19 with TRBJ1-5; checking the TCRdb D call of TRBD1 is not possible without DNA. The germline V gene has CDR1 LNHDA and CDR2 SQIVND (reference sequence). This CDR3 is built from 15 residues.

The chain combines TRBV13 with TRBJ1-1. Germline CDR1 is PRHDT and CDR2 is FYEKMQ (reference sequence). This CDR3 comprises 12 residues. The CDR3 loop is CASSLGIDEAFF. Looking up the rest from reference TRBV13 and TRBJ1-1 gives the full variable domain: AAGVIQSPRHLIKEKRETATLKCYPIPRHDTVYWYQQGPGQDPQFLISFYEKMQSDKGSIPDRFSAQQFSDYHSELNMSSLELGDSALYFCASSLGIDEAFFGQGTRLTVV.

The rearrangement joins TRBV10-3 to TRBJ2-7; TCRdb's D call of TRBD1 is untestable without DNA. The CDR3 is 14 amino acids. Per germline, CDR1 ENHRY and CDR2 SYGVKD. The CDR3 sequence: CAISEGAGGYEQYF.

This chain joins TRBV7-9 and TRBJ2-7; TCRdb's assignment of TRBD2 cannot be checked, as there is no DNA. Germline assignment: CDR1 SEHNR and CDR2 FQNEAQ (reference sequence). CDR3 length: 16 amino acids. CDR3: CASSSSGLAGEREQYF.

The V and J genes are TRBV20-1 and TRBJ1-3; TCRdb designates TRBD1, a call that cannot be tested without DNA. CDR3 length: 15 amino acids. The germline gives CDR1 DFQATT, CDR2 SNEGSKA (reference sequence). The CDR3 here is CSAGDTRFSGNTIYF.

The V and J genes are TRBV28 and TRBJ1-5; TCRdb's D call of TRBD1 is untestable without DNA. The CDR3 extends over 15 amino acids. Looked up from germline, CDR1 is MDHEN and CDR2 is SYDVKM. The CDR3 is CASSFQGISNQPQHF.

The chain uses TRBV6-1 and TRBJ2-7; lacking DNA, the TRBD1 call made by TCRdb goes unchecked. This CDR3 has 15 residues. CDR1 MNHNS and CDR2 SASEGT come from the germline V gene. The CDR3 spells CASSESGDRVYEQYF.

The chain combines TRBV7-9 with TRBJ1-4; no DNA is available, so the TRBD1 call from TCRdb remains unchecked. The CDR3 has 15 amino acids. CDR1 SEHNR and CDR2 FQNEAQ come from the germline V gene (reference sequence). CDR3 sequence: CASSSPTVLNEKLFF.

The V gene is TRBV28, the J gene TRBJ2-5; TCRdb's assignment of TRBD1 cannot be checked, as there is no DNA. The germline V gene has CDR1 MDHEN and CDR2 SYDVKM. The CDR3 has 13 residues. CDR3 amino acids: CASAGTGGETQYF.

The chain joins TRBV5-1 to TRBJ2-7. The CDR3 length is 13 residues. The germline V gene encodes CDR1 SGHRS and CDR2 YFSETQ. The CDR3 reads CASSLRVGYEQYF.

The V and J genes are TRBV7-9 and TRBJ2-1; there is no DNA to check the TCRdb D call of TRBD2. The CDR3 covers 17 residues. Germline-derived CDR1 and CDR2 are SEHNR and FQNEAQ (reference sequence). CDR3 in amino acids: CASSPPTSGRDVNEQFF.

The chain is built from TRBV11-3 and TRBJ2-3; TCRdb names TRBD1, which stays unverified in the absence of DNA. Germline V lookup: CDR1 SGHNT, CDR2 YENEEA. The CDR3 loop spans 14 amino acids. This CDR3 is CASRQGSSTDTQYF. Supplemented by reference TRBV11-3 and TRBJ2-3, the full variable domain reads EAGVVQSPRYKIIEKKQPVAFWCNPISGHNTLYWYLQNLGQGPELLIRYENEEAVDDSQLPKDRFSAERLKGVDSTLKIQPAELGDSAVYLCASRQGSSTDTQYFGPGTRLTVL.

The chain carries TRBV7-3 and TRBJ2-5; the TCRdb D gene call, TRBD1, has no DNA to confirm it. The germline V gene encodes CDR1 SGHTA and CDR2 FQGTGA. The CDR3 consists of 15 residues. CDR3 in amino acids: CASSYGGGPQETQYF.

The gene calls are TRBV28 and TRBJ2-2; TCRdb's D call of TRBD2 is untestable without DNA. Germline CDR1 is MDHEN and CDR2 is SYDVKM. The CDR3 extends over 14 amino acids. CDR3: CASSFGSGTGELFF.

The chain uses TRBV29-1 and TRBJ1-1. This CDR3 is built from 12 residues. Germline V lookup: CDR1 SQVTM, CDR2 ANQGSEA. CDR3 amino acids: CSVVGMNTEAFF.

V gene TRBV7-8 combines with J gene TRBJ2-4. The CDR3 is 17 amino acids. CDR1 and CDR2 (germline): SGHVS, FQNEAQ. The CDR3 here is CASSLDRQGLAKNIQYF.

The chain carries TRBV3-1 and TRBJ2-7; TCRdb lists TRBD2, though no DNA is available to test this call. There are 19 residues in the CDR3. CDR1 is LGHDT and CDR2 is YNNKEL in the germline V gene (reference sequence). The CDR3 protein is CASSQEGPRLAVYSYEQYF.

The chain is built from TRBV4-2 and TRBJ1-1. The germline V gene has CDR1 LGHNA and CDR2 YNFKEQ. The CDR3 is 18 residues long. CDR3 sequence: CASSQVEGRTSMNTEAFF.

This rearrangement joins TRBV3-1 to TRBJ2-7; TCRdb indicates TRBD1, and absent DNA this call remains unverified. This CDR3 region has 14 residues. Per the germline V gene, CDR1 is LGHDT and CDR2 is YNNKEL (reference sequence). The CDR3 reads CASSQPDRVGEQYF.